The entry that follows covers one TCR beta chain sequence. Its antigen is still unknown. This sample's treatment: approximately nine-day PBMC culture with coronavirus spike peptide pools or control peptides (ViraFEST assay). With the Oncomine TCR Beta short-read assay, DNA from cultured CD4+ T cells was sequenced. MiXCR, run by TCRdb on the PCR reads, gives a single entry per CDR3 protein. The table lists around 16,000 distinct CDR3 sequences, 30% to 35% of them singletons, with about 15% in the top ten. This specimen belongs to a study of vaccination and CD4 T cells after COVID-19. CDR1 is LNHNV and CDR2 is YYDKDF in the germline V gene (reference sequence). This CDR3 has 14 amino acids. The V end was cut by 3 bases, the J end by 1 base, with 8 bases between.

The chain carries TRBV15 and TRBJ2-3; D gene ambiguous. The source of this sequence is a human donor with COVID-19. The specimen sequenced was cultured CD4+ T cells from blood. Here the CDR3 DNA reads TGTGCCACCAGCAGGGCCTTTGGCACAGATACGCAGTATTTT. Translated, it gives CATSRAFGTDTQYF.